This TCR beta chain appears in the sequencing data of a study of blood T cell repertoires in COVID-19. The length of the CDR3 is 11 residues. Germline loops: CDR1 SGHRS, CDR2 YFSETQ. Trimming removed 4 bases from V and 6 bases from J, with 8 bases in between. Produced via immunoSEQ multiplex PCR; TCRdb's table is partial and in-frame only. The data hold almost 95,000 clones, with roughly 85% observed a single time. The specimen sequenced was peripheral blood. The TCR comes from an older woman with COVID-19, enrolled during active disease. V is TRBV5-1 and J is TRBJ2-7; D not resolved. The CDR3 bases are TGCGCCAGCAGCCTCTCGGGCGAGCAGTACTTC. Residues: CASSLSGEQYF.